The next 7 T cell receptor beta chains were all read from a single sample in a study of OX40 agonist ivuxolimab in advanced cancers. The table came from immunoSEQ multiplex PCR; TCRdb's copy has only in-frame clones and leaves some out. Among some 43,000 clones listed, about 93% were seen once. The sequences come from CD4+ or CD8+ T cells sorted from blood, collected in a trial of the OX40 agonist ivuxolimab. These receptors originate from an adult with an advanced solid tumor such as melanoma, head and neck, liver or kidney cancer.

The chain couples TRBV6-5 to TRBJ1-1, with TRBD1 as a possible D gene (6 bases). V lost 2 bases, J lost 0 bases, and 13 bases lay in between. Germline V gene data show CDR1 as MNHEY and CDR2 as SVGAGI. The CDR3 is made up of 16 amino acids. This CDR3 reads CASSYGAGAMNTEAFF. The CDR3 nucleotides are TGTGCCAGCAGTTACGGGGCAGGGGCGATGAACACTGAAGCTTTCTTT.

The chain recombines TRBV19 with TRBJ1-5; D is uncertain. CDR3 length equals 15 residues. Germline V gene sequence: CDR1 LNHDA, CDR2 SQIVND (reference sequence). Trimming took off 4 bases at V and 6 bases at J, with 16 bases between the two ends. This CDR3 is CASSNRGIRSQPQHF. The CDR3 DNA reads as TGTGCCAGTAGTAACCGGGGAATAAGAAGTCAGCCCCAGCATTTT.

This chain links TRBV11-2 with TRBJ1-2; D call uncertain. V was trimmed by 0 bases and J by 6 bases, leaving 20 bases between them. The CDR3 runs to 17 residues. CDR1 is SGHAT, CDR2 FQNNGV, per germline. The CDR3 here is CASSLEFTVGASDGYTF. As DNA, the CDR3 is TGTGCCAGCAGCTTAGAATTCACCGTGGGAGCGTCCGATGGCTACACCTTC. Full variable domain (outside the CDR3, taken from reference TRBV11-2 and TRBJ1-2): EAGVAQSPRYKIIEKRQSVAFWCNPISGHATLYWYQQILGQGPKLLIQFQNNGVVDDSQLPKDRFSAERLKGVDSTLKIQPAKLEDSAVYLCASSLEFTVGASDGYTFGSGTRLTVV.

The chain combines TRBV4-3 with TRBJ2-1, with D uncertain. The length of the CDR3 is 16 residues. Per germline, CDR1 LGHNA and CDR2 YSLEER. V was cut by 2 bases and J by 0 bases, with 11 bases left in between. The CDR3 sequence: CASSQNGRSSYNEQFF. The CDR3 nucleotides are TGCGCCAGCAGCCAAAACGGCAGGAGCTCCTACAATGAGCAGTTCTTC.

The rearrangement links TRBV27 to TRBJ2-1; D not certain. There are 15 residues in the CDR3. Germline CDR1 and CDR2: MNHEY and SMNVEV (reference sequence). Trimming took 4 bases from V and 10 from J, leaving 20 bases between them. The CDR3 coding sequence is TGTGCCAGCAGTTCCCGAAACCACGGAAGTCGAGAGCAGTTCTTC. Protein: CASSSRNHGSREQFF.

The chain combines TRBV7-9 with TRBJ1-4; D perhaps matches TRBD1 (6 bases). The germline gives CDR1 SEHNR, CDR2 FQNEAQ (reference sequence). Trimming stripped 3 bases from V and 3 bases from J, with 11 bases between. The CDR3 has 15 residues. DNA of the CDR3: TGTGCCAGCAGCTTCACAGGGTCAGCTAATGAAAAACTGTTTTTT. It translates to CASSFTGSANEKLFF.

This sequence joins TRBV6-1 and TRBJ1-1, with D uncertain. The CDR3 covers 11 residues. Germline V gene lookup returns CDR1 MNHNS and CDR2 SASEGT. Trimming stripped 5 bases from V and 10 bases from J, with 11 bases between. Here the CDR3 reads CASSIYSGAFF. The DNA for the CDR3 is TGTGCCAGCAGTATATATTCAGGAGCTTTCTTT.